This record covers a single TCR beta chain. Using immunoSEQ multiplex PCR, the repertoire was profiled, and TCRdb retains in-frame clones only, with some absent. The data hold under 2.5 million clones, with around 92% observed a single time. The source of the sample is a study of shared clonotypes between healthy human individuals. Trimming left V 3 bases short and J 0 bases short, with 11 bases between. The CDR3 covers 15 residues. This clonotype was sampled from a man aged 18-30 years in good health. Some clones in this sample may be carry-over from other donors' samples. The gene calls are TRBV5-3 and TRBJ2-3; possibly TRBD1 or TRBD2 for D (5 bases each). Being an ORF, TRBV5-3 has a function that is uncertain. Sequencing input: naive CD4+ T cells from PBMCs. Subset: CD45RA+ positively selected. This CDR3 is CARSCPGRSTDTQYF. The CDR3 bases are TGTGCCAGAAGCTGCCCGGGACGGAGCACAGATACGCAGTATTTT.